These T cell receptor beta chains were read from a single sample in a study of shared clonotypes between healthy human individuals. This table comes from immunoSEQ multiplex PCR, and its TCRdb copy is limited to in-frame clones, with some not included. The sample holds approximately 2,000,000 clones, 90% to 95% seen once. Sequenced sample: naive CD8+ T cells from PBMCs. These receptors were obtained from a man aged 18 to 35 in good health. Some clones in this sample may be carry-over from other donors' samples. Each CDR3 is given with its conserved first and last residue. The order of the fields is D gene, clone size, V gene, J gene, CDR3 DNA, CDR3 protein. D genes are given only for firm matches. Clone size, where shown, is once, few, many, or a class for clones that have expanded.

D gene: .; clone size: .; V gene: TRBV13; J gene: TRBJ2-2; CDR3 DNA: TGTGCCAGCAGAGAAGGAGGGAACCCCGGGGAGCTGTTTTTT; CDR3 protein: CASREGGNPGELFF
D gene: TRBD1; clone size: .; V gene: TRBV13; J gene: TRBJ2-3; CDR3 DNA: TGTGCCAGCAGCTTTAAAGGGGGCGAGAGCCCGGATACGCAGTATTTT; CDR3 protein: CASSFKGGESPDTQYF
D gene: .; clone size: .; V gene: TRBV7-9; J gene: TRBJ1-2; CDR3 DNA: TGTGCCAGCAGCTACACCCCTCGACAGAGTAACTATGGCTACACCTTC; CDR3 protein: CASSYTPRQSNYGYTF
D gene: .; clone size: .; V gene: TRBV6-5; J gene: TRBJ2-3; CDR3 DNA: TGTGCCAGCAGTTACTCGATCGGTGAGGATACGCAGTATTTT; CDR3 protein: CASSYSIGEDTQYF
D gene: .; clone size: once; V gene: TRBV6-5; J gene: TRBJ2-3; CDR3 DNA: TGTGCCAGCAGTTCGATGGACAGCCCTAGCACAGATACGCAGTATTTT; CDR3 protein: CASSSMDSPSTDTQYF
D gene: TRBD2; clone size: .; V gene: TRBV7-2; J gene: TRBJ2-2; CDR3 DNA: TGTGCCAGCAGCTTTAAGCTAGCGGGAGGGCACACCGGGGAGCTGTTTTTT; CDR3 protein: CASSFKLAGGHTGELFF
D gene: .; clone size: .; V gene: TRBV11-2; J gene: TRBJ2-5; CDR3 DNA: TGTGCCAGCAGCTTAGTGGGTCTACAAGAGACCCAGTACTTC; CDR3 protein: CASSLVGLQETQYF
D gene: .; clone size: .; V gene: TRBV28; J gene: TRBJ1-1; CDR3 DNA: TGTGCCAGCAGTTTAACGACAGGTGTCAAGTGGGCGACGAACACTGAAGCTTTCTTT; CDR3 protein: CASSLTTGVKWATNTEAFF
D gene: .; clone size: once; V gene: TRBV28; J gene: TRBJ2-7; CDR3 DNA: TGTGCCAGCAGTTTATTAGCCCTCTCCTACGAGCAGTACTTC; CDR3 protein: CASSLLALSYEQYF
D gene: TRBD2; clone size: .; V gene: TRBV9; J gene: TRBJ2-2; CDR3 DNA: TGTGCCAGCAGCTCGGGGGAGGGCGGCGGGGAGCTGTTTTTT; CDR3 protein: CASSSGEGGGELFF
D gene: TRBD2; clone size: .; V gene: TRBV10-3; J gene: TRBJ2-7; CDR3 DNA: TGTGCCATCAGTGACATGAGGACTAGCTCGTACGAGCAGTACTTC; CDR3 protein: CAISDMRTSSYEQYF
D gene: .; clone size: once; V gene: TRBV13; J gene: TRBJ2-7; CDR3 DNA: TGTGCCAGCAGGCTGGGAGGCTCCTACGAGCAGTACTTC; CDR3 protein: CASRLGGSYEQYF
D gene: .; clone size: .; V gene: TRBV10-1; J gene: TRBJ1-1; CDR3 DNA: TGCGCCAGCAGTGAGTCGCGTGTGGGGAACACTGAAGCTTTCTTT; CDR3 protein: CASSESRVGNTEAFF
D gene: TRBD2; clone size: .; V gene: TRBV7-8; J gene: TRBJ2-5; CDR3 DNA: TGTGCCAGCAGCTCGGAGACTAGCCGGGAGACCCAGTACTTC; CDR3 protein: CASSSETSRETQYF
D gene: TRBD1; clone size: .; V gene: TRBV6-1; J gene: TRBJ2-7; CDR3 DNA: TGTGCCAGCAGCAGGGACAGGTGGTACGAGCAGTACTTC; CDR3 protein: CASSRDRWYEQYF
D gene: .; clone size: .; V gene: TRBV7-9; J gene: TRBJ2-7; CDR3 DNA: TGTGCCAGCAGCGAGGGGAGATACGAGCAGTACTTC; CDR3 protein: CASSEGRYEQYF
D gene: .; clone size: .; V gene: TRBV9; J gene: TRBJ1-2; CDR3 DNA: TGTGCCAGCAGCGTAGGGACAGCCTATGGCTACACCTTC; CDR3 protein: CASSVGTAYGYTF
D gene: .; clone size: .; V gene: TRBV15; J gene: TRBJ1-1; CDR3 DNA: TGTGCCACCAGCTCCCCGGGGTTGAACACTGAAGCTTTCTTT; CDR3 protein: CATSSPGLNTEAFF
D gene: TRBD1; clone size: .; V gene: TRBV11-3; J gene: TRBJ2-3; CDR3 DNA: TGTGCCAGCAGCTTCACAGGGGCAGATACGCAGTATTTT; CDR3 protein: CASSFTGADTQYF
D gene: .; clone size: .; V gene: TRBV30; J gene: TRBJ2-7; CDR3 DNA: TGTGCCTGGAGGGGGACACCTACCTACGAGCAGTACTTC; CDR3 protein: CAWRGTPTYEQYF
D gene: TRBD2; clone size: .; V gene: TRBV19; J gene: TRBJ2-7; CDR3 DNA: TGTGCCAGTAGTATTCGACTAGCGGGAGGTCGGCCCTACGAGCAGTACTTC; CDR3 protein: CASSIRLAGGRPYEQYF
D gene: .; clone size: .; V gene: TRBV2; J gene: TRBJ2-7; CDR3 DNA: TGTGCCAGCCAGACAGGCGAAATGGGCTACGAGCAGTACTTC; CDR3 protein: CASQTGEMGYEQYF
D gene: .; clone size: .; V gene: TRBV27; J gene: TRBJ2-2; CDR3 DNA: TGTGCCAGCAGTTTATTCCTCTCTGGGGAGCTGTTTTTT; CDR3 protein: CASSLFLSGELFF